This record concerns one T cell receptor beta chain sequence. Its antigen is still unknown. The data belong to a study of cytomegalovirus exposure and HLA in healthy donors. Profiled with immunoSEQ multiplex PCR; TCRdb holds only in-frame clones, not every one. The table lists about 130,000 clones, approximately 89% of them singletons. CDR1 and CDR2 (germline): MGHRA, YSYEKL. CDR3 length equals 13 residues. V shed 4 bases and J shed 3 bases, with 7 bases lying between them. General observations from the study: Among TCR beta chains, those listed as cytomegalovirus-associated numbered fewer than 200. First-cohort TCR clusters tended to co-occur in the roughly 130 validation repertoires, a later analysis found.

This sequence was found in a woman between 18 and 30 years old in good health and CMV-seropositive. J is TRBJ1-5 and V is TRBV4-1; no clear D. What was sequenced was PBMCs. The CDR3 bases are TGCGCCAGCAGCCCGACTGACAATCAGCCCCAGCATTTT. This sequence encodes CASSPTDNQPQHF.